These T cell receptor beta chains were read from a single sample in a study of cytomegalovirus exposure and HLA in healthy donors. TCRdb keeps only in-frame clones here, not all; method: immunoSEQ multiplex PCR. The sample includes 140,000 or so clones, over 75% of them seen just once. The sequencing input was PBMCs. All receptors derive from a female donor in good health and CMV-seronegative. The CDR3 runs from the conserved cysteine through the conserved F or W. The order of the fields is clone size, J gene, V gene, D gene, CDR3 DNA, CDR3 protein. The D gene is left open where the match is weak. Not all rows give a size; the values are once, few, many and, for expanded clones, a class.

NA TRBJ1-1 TRBV11-1 NA TGTGCCAGCAGCTTAGTCAGGGGGAACACTGAAGCTTTCTTT CASSLVRGNTEAFF
NA TRBJ1-1 TRBV27 NA TGTGCCAGCTCGGGGTTAAACACTGAAGCTTTCTTT CASSGLNTEAFF
NA TRBJ1-4 TRBV4-1 TRBD1 TGCGCCAGCAGCCAAGGGGACAGGATCGTAACTAATGAAAAACTGTTTTTT CASSQGDRIVTNEKLFF
NA TRBJ2-5 TRBV28 NA TGTGCCAGCAGTTTCGCGGGGGCAGAGACCCAGTACTTC CASSFAGAETQYF
NA TRBJ1-1 TRBV5-1 TRBD1 TGCGCCAGCAGCTTGGTTTGGCAGGGGGGCGACACTGAAGCTTTCTTT CASSLVWQGGDTEAFF
NA TRBJ2-2 TRBV19 TRBD1 TGTGCCAGTAGTGGGACAGCCACCGGGGAGCTGTTTTTT CASSGTATGELFF
many TRBJ2-2 TRBV7-3 NA TGTGCCAGCAGCTTAGTGGCTGACGGGGAGCTGTTTTTT CASSLVADGELFF
NA TRBJ1-2 TRBV5-6 NA TGTGCCAGCAGCTTAGCGGGGATTTATGGCTACACCTTC CASSLAGIYGYTF
few TRBJ1-3 TRBV6-5 TRBD1 TGTGCCAGCAGTCTCACAGGGGCTGGAAACACCATATATTTT CASSLTGAGNTIYF
few TRBJ2-7 TRBV10-3 NA TGTGCCATCAGTGCTCCAGACAGCCTCCACTCCTACGAGCAGTACTTC CAISAPDSLHSYEQYF
NA TRBJ1-2 TRBV19 NA TGTGCCAGCCTTTCCTGGGAGGGAGGAGGATACTATGGCTACACCTTC CASLSWEGGGYYGYTF
NA TRBJ2-7 TRBV19 NA TGTGCCAGTAGCCTGACAGGATCCTACGAGCAGTACTTC CASSLTGSYEQYF
NA TRBJ2-5 TRBV29-1 TRBD2 TGCAGCGTGGGGGGAGCGGGAGGTCTGGGAGAGACCCAGTACTTC CSVGGAGGLGETQYF
NA TRBJ2-3 TRBV19 NA TGTGCCAGTAGTATAGGGGTCGGCGGCGGGGGCACAGATACGCAGTATTTT CASSIGVGGGGTDTQYF
few TRBJ1-1 TRBV9 NA TGTGCCAGCAGCGTAGTGAGGGAGAACACTGAAGCTTTCTTT CASSVVRENTEAFF
NA TRBJ2-2 TRBV9 TRBD1 TGTGCCAGCAGCCTTGGGACAGGGGGCTATCCCGGGGAGCTGTTTTTT CASSLGTGGYPGELFF
NA TRBJ2-7 TRBV11-2 TRBD1 TGTGCCAGCAGCCTGAACGGACAGGGTATGTGCTACTTC CASSLNGQGMCYF
NA TRBJ2-7 TRBV29-1 TRBD1 TGCAGCGTTTTAAGTGGACAGGGCCGAACCTACGAGCAGTACTTC CSVLSGQGRTYEQYF
few TRBJ1-1 TRBV6-6 NA TGTGCCAGCAGTTACTCGTTGTTGCGGGTGGGCACTGAAGCTTTCTTT CASSYSLLRVGTEAFF
NA TRBJ2-7 TRBV6-1 TRBD2 TGTGCCAGCAGTGAAGGGGCGGGAGGACACGAGCAGTACTTC CASSEGAGGHEQYF
NA TRBJ2-1 TRBV7-8 TRBD1 TGTGCCAGCAGCTTCCTGACAGGGGAGAAAAATGAGCAGTTCTTC CASSFLTGEKNEQFF
NA TRBJ2-7 TRBV28 TRBD2 TGTGCCAGCAGCCCCTGGGGAGGGGTCCCCTCCTACGAGCAGTACTTC CASSPWGGVPSYEQYF
NA TRBJ1-1 TRBV6-5 NA TGTGCCAGCAGTTACTCCCTTGACAGGATGAACACTGAAGCTTTCTTT CASSYSLDRMNTEAFF
NA TRBJ2-5 TRBV5-1 NA TGCGCCAGCAGCTTATTGACAGGCGTACAAGAGACCCAGTACTTC CASSLLTGVQETQYF
NA TRBJ1-5 TRBV6-1 NA TGTGCCAGCAGTGAGTGGGAGGGTAGCAATCAGCCCCAGCATTTT CASSEWEGSNQPQHF
NA TRBJ2-3 TRBV2 TRBD1 TGTGCCACACGGCAGGGGGTCACAGATACGCAGTATTTT CATRQGVTDTQYF
NA TRBJ2-1 TRBV19 TRBD2 TGTGCCAGTAGTATCCTGGGACTAGCGGATTACAATGAGCAGTTCTTC CASSILGLADYNEQFF
NA TRBJ1-4 TRBV4-2 NA TGTGCCAGCAGCCAACAGGGGCGAGCTAATGAAAAACTGTTTTTT CASSQQGRANEKLFF
NA TRBJ2-1 TRBV11-2 NA TGTGCCAGCAGCTCGGGACTGGTCAATGAGCAGTTCTTC CASSSGLVNEQFF
NA TRBJ1-1 TRBV10-2 TRBD1 TGCGCCAGCAGCCAAACTCAGGGGGCGAGGACTGAAGCTTTCTTT CASSQTQGARTEAFF
NA TRBJ2-1 TRBV28 NA TGTGCCAGCAGTTTAGGCCAGGGGCTCTACAATGAGCAGTTCTTC CASSLGQGLYNEQFF
NA TRBJ2-7 TRBV6-5 NA TGTGCCAGCAGTTCGGCGTTTGGGCTGTACTTC CASSSAFGLYF
NA TRBJ2-2 TRBV5-1 NA TGCGCCAGCAGCTTGGAAGGGGGAACCGGGGAGCTGTTTTTT CASSLEGGTGELFF
NA TRBJ1-1 TRBV7-9 TRBD1 TGTGCCAGTAGCCTAAGGACAGGGTTGGGCACTGAAGCTTTCTTT CASSLRTGLGTEAFF
NA TRBJ2-2 TRBV9 NA TGTGCCAGCAGCGTAGGGGGGCGCACCGGGGAGCTGTTTTTT CASSVGGRTGELFF
NA TRBJ2-7 TRBV6-5 NA TGTGCCAGCAGTTACAGGCAGACAACCTACGAGCAGTACTTC CASSYRQTTYEQYF
NA TRBJ1-4 TRBV19 NA TGTGCCAGTACCGCTCATACACCGGGACACCGAACGCTGTTTTTT CASTAHTPGHRTLFF
few TRBJ2-5 TRBV11-2 NA TGTGCCAGCACCGGTACTAGCCAAGAGACCCAGTACTTC CASTGTSQETQYF
NA TRBJ2-7 TRBV18 NA TGTGCCAGCTCACCACCGCCAGGGACTTACGAGCAGTACTTC CASSPPPGTYEQYF
NA TRBJ2-1 TRBV2 TRBD2 TGTGCCAGCGGTCCTAGCGGGAGGAATGAGCAGTTCTTC CASGPSGRNEQFF
NA TRBJ2-6 TRBV5-1 NA TGCGCCAGCAGCCAGGGACAAATAACACCCTCTGGGGCCAACGTCCTGACTTTC CASSQGQITPSGANVLTF
NA TRBJ2-7 TRBV27 NA TGTGCCAGCAGTTTAGCGGGGCCCGCATACGAGCAGTACTTC CASSLAGPAYEQYF
NA TRBJ2-7 TRBV6-4 TRBD1 TGTGCCAGCAGCCCCGGGACAGGGTACGAGCAGTACTTC CASSPGTGYEQYF
NA TRBJ2-1 TRBV2 TRBD1 TGTGCCAGGACAGGGGTTGGATTCAATGAGCAGTTCTTC CARTGVGFNEQFF
NA TRBJ1-2 TRBV30 NA TGTGCCTGGAGTACAATATTCCCGGGAGAGGATGGCTACACCTTC CAWSTIFPGEDGYTF
NA TRBJ2-3 TRBV4-1 NA TGCGCCAGCAGCCAGGGGCTTAGGGGGAGGGTGAATACGCAGTATTTT CASSQGLRGRVNTQYF
NA TRBJ1-2 TRBV28 NA TGTGCCAGCAGTCCCCCACAGGGCCGTGGCTACACCTTC CASSPPQGRGYTF
NA TRBJ1-5 TRBV18 TRBD1 TGTGCCAGCTCAGGACAGGGGGAAGGTCAGCCCCAGCATTTT CASSGQGEGQPQHF
NA TRBJ2-7 TRBV28 TRBD1 TGTGCCGTTTATCCCGGGACAGGTACTGGCTACGAGCAGTACTTC CAVYPGTGTGYEQYF
once TRBJ2-1 TRBV12-5 TRBD2 TGTGCTAGTGGTTTGATGGCGGGAGGATTTGTTGAGCAGTTCTTC CASGLMAGGFVEQFF
NA TRBJ2-1 TRBV28 NA TGTGCCAGCAGTAAGGAGTGGAATGAGCAGTTCTTC CASSKEWNEQFF
NA TRBJ2-1 TRBV4-2 TRBD2 TGTGCCAGCAGCCAAGATAATGTGCTAGCGGGAGGCTATGAGCAGTTCTTC CASSQDNVLAGGYEQFF
NA TRBJ2-1 TRBV15 NA TGTGCCACCAGCAGAGCGCGGGATGAGCAGTTCTTC CATSRARDEQFF
NA TRBJ1-2 TRBV27 NA TGTGCCAGCAGTCTAACGGGTCAATTCGGCTACACCTTC CASSLTGQFGYTF
NA TRBJ1-4 TRBV19 TRBD1 TGTGCCAGTAACTGGGGACAGTTTAATGAAAAACTGTTTTTT CASNWGQFNEKLFF
NA TRBJ2-7 TRBV5-6 NA TGTGCCAGCAGCTTGGGAGATCTTTACGAGCAGTACTTC CASSLGDLYEQYF
NA TRBJ2-2 TRBV7-6 TRBD2 TGTGCCAGCAGCTTATCCCGTACGCGGGAGGGCCATCCGAACACCGGGGAGCTGTTTTTT CASSLSRTREGHPNTGELFF
NA TRBJ1-4 TRBV2 NA TGTGCCAGCAGCGCAGGGGATGAAAAACTGTTTTTT CASSAGDEKLFF
NA TRBJ2-1 TRBV5-1 TRBD2 TGCGCCAGCAGCTTACTAGCGGGAGGGCCTGGCTCCTACAATGAGCAGTTCTTC CASSLLAGGPGSYNEQFF